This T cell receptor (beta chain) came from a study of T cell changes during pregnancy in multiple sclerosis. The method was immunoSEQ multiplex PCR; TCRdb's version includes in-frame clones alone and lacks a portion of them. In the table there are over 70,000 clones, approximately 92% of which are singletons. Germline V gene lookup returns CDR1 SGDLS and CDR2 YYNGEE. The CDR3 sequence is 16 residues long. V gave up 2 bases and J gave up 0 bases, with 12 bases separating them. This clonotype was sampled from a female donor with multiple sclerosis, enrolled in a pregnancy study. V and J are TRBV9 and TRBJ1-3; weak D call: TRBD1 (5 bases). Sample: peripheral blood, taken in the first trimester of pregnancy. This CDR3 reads CASSVRAQNSGNTIYF. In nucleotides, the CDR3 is TGTGCCAGCAGCGTCAGGGCTCAAAACTCTGGAAACACCATATATTTT. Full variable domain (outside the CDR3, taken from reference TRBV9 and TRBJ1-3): DSGVTQTPKHLITATGQRVTLRCSPRSGDLSVYWYQQSLDQGLQFLIQYYNGEERAKGNILERFSAQQFPDLHSELNLSSLELGDSALYFCASSVRAQNSGNTIYFGEGSWLTVV.